A selection of T cell receptor beta chains follows, all from one sample in a study of CD8 T cells in Susac syndrome. Each CDR3 protein gets one entry after TCRdb re-called the immunoSEQ multiplex PCR reads with MiXCR. This repertoire shows over 100,000 distinct CDR3 sequences, approximately 91% found once; its top ten account for roughly 0.14%. The specimen sequenced was CD4+ T cells from PBMCs. These receptors were taken from a human donor in good health. Both conserved end residues are part of each CDR3. Each record gives: CDR3 protein, CDR3 DNA, D gene, clone size, J gene, V gene. D genes are given only for firm matches. Clone size is stated in some rows and not others, as once, few, many or a class when expanded.

CDR3 protein: CASSPSGGITDTQYF
CDR3 DNA: TGTGCCAGCAGCCCCAGCGGGGGGATCACAGATACGCAGTATTTT
D gene: TRBD2
clone size: once
J gene: TRBJ2-3
V gene: TRBV12-3/TRBV12-4

CDR3 protein: CAIGGQGEWSNQPQHF
CDR3 DNA: TGTGCCATCGGGGGACAGGGTGAGTGGAGCAATCAGCCCCAGCATTTT
D gene: TRBD1
clone size: -
J gene: TRBJ1-5
V gene: TRBV10-3

CDR3 protein: CSVEGDRANPTSFYEQYF
CDR3 DNA: TGCAGCGTTGAGGGGGACAGGGCCAACCCTACGAGCTTCTACGAGCAGTACTTC
D gene: TRBD1
clone size: -
J gene: TRBJ2-7
V gene: TRBV29-1

CDR3 protein: CASSRPGSGGAYEQYF
CDR3 DNA: TGTGCCAGCAGCCGCCCTGGGAGCGGGGGGGCGTACGAGCAGTACTTC
D gene: TRBD2
clone size: once
J gene: TRBJ2-7
V gene: TRBV7-9

CDR3 protein: CASSFTGDSYNEQFF
CDR3 DNA: TGTGCCAGCAGCTTCACAGGGGACTCCTACAATGAGCAGTTCTTC
D gene: TRBD1
clone size: -
J gene: TRBJ2-1
V gene: TRBV9

CDR3 protein: CASSGPENTGELFF
CDR3 DNA: TGCGCCAGCAGCGGCCCTGAGAACACCGGGGAGCTGTTTTTT
D gene: -
clone size: -
J gene: TRBJ2-2
V gene: TRBV4-3

CDR3 protein: CASSLFSQGTNTEAFF
CDR3 DNA: TGTGCCAGCAGCTTATTCTCCCAGGGCACGAACACTGAAGCTTTCTTT
D gene: -
clone size: -
J gene: TRBJ1-1
V gene: TRBV7-8

CDR3 protein: CASSPAGTGTSWAHEQYF
CDR3 DNA: TGTGCCAGCTCACCAGCCGGGACAGGGACAAGTTGGGCCCACGAGCAGTACTTC
D gene: TRBD1
clone size: -
J gene: TRBJ2-7
V gene: TRBV18

CDR3 protein: CSANVGIAYGYTF
CDR3 DNA: TGCAGTGCTAACGTGGGGATAGCCTATGGCTACACCTTC
D gene: -
clone size: -
J gene: TRBJ1-2
V gene: TRBV20-1

CDR3 protein: CSARDGGANYGYTF
CDR3 DNA: TGCAGTGCTAGAGATGGGGGAGCTAACTATGGCTACACCTTC
D gene: -
clone size: -
J gene: TRBJ1-2
V gene: TRBV20-1

CDR3 protein: CASSRPRQQNQPQHF
CDR3 DNA: TGTGCCAGCAGCCGGCCAAGGCAGCAGAATCAGCCCCAGCATTTT
D gene: -
clone size: -
J gene: TRBJ1-5
V gene: TRBV6-2/TRBV6-3

CDR3 protein: CASSPSGSLRIYNEQFF
CDR3 DNA: TGTGCCAGTAGTCCTAGCGGGAGTCTCCGAATCTACAATGAGCAGTTCTTC
D gene: TRBD2
clone size: -
J gene: TRBJ2-1
V gene: TRBV19

CDR3 protein: CASSGTGGVWEKLFF
CDR3 DNA: TGTGCCAGCAGTGGGACAGGAGGCGTGTGGGAAAAACTGTTTTTT
D gene: TRBD1
clone size: -
J gene: TRBJ1-4
V gene: TRBV2

CDR3 protein: CASSFDKRLRSSYNEQFF
CDR3 DNA: TGTGCCAGCAGCTTTGATAAGCGGCTTAGGAGCTCCTACAATGAGCAGTTCTTC
D gene: -
clone size: -
J gene: TRBJ2-1
V gene: TRBV7-2

CDR3 protein: CSQLRNQGTEAFF
CDR3 DNA: TGCAGCCAGTTGAGGAACCAAGGGACTGAAGCTTTCTTT
D gene: -
clone size: -
J gene: TRBJ1-1
V gene: TRBV20-1

CDR3 protein: CSAGASQETQYF
CDR3 DNA: TGCAGTGCGGGAGCCAGTCAAGAGACCCAGTACTTC
D gene: -
clone size: -
J gene: TRBJ2-5
V gene: TRBV20-1

CDR3 protein: CASSLEPGRALSLSSTDTQYF
CDR3 DNA: TGCGCCAGCAGCTTGGAACCTGGGCGGGCCTTGTCTTTGAGTAGCACAGATACGCAGTATTTT
D gene: -
clone size: few
J gene: TRBJ2-3
V gene: TRBV5-1

CDR3 protein: CASSLGSGRRTINYGYTF
CDR3 DNA: TGTGCCAGCAGCTTAGGATCAGGGCGCCGCACAATTAACTATGGCTACACCTTC
D gene: -
clone size: -
J gene: TRBJ1-2
V gene: TRBV13

CDR3 protein: CASRAGAGTEAFF
CDR3 DNA: TGTGCCAGTCGGGCGGGGGCGGGCACTGAAGCTTTCTTT
D gene: -
clone size: -
J gene: TRBJ1-1
V gene: TRBV19

CDR3 protein: CASKDRDYNEQFF
CDR3 DNA: TGTGCCAGCAAGGACAGAGATTACAATGAGCAGTTCTTC
D gene: -
clone size: few
J gene: TRBJ2-1
V gene: TRBV14

CDR3 protein: CASSGTSLYEQYF
CDR3 DNA: TGTGCCAGCAGCGGGACTAGCCTCTACGAGCAGTACTTC
D gene: TRBD2
clone size: -
J gene: TRBJ2-7
V gene: TRBV7-9

CDR3 protein: CASSTTGTNTEAFF
CDR3 DNA: TGTGCCAGCAGCACCACAGGGACGAACACTGAAGCTTTCTTT
D gene: -
clone size: -
J gene: TRBJ1-1
V gene: TRBV7-3

CDR3 protein: CASSLGNTNEKLFF
CDR3 DNA: TGCGCCAGCAGCTTAGGGAATACTAATGAAAAACTGTTTTTT
D gene: -
clone size: -
J gene: TRBJ1-4
V gene: TRBV5-1

CDR3 protein: CASSAPVGTGGTDTQYF
CDR3 DNA: TGTGCCAGCAGCGCACCCGTCGGGACAGGGGGAACAGATACGCAGTATTTT
D gene: TRBD1
clone size: -
J gene: TRBJ2-3
V gene: TRBV25-1

CDR3 protein: CASSHPRAKGTYEQYF
CDR3 DNA: TGCGCCAGCAGCCACCCCCGGGCTAAGGGGACCTACGAGCAGTACTTC
D gene: -
clone size: -
J gene: TRBJ2-7
V gene: TRBV4-3

CDR3 protein: CASSYTPGLGYYNEQFF
CDR3 DNA: TGTGCCAGCAGTTACACCCCCGGTCTAGGGTACTACAATGAGCAGTTCTTC
D gene: -
clone size: -
J gene: TRBJ2-1
V gene: TRBV6-2/TRBV6-3

CDR3 protein: CSGGLRQGGNTEAFF
CDR3 DNA: TGCAGCGGAGGCCTGCGACAGGGTGGGAACACTGAAGCTTTCTTT
D gene: TRBD1
clone size: once
J gene: TRBJ1-1
V gene: TRBV29-1

CDR3 protein: CAITPGQGQYGYTF
CDR3 DNA: TGTGCCATCACTCCGGGACAGGGGCAATATGGCTACACCTTC
D gene: TRBD1
clone size: -
J gene: TRBJ1-2
V gene: TRBV10-3